This T cell receptor (beta chain) was obtained from a study of radiation and T cells in renal cell carcinoma. Broader study findings: Top 100 clonotypes averaged approximately 54% in irradiated versus roughly 45% in nephrectomy-only tumors. Sampling covered only about 0.96 g of each tumor. Dominant CDR3 motifs occupied more repertoire in irradiated than control tumors.

As regards this clone: Its antigen is unidentified.

Generated by immunoSEQ multiplex PCR, the TCRdb table keeps only in-frame clones and is missing some. Counted here are roughly 13,000 clones, less than 70% occurring once; the ten biggest clones make up roughly 20%. V trimming: 4 bases; J trimming: 8 bases; junction bases outside the gene matches: 13. The CDR3 runs 16 residues. CDR1 is KGHSH, CDR2 LQKENI, per germline. Treatment specified: treatment-naive control, cytoreductive nephrectomy. Clear cell pathology was present in this patient's renal cell carcinoma. This clonotype was sampled from a woman of 80 years or more with renal cell carcinoma. Sequencing used tumor tissue, obtained from a patient whose treatment was nephrectomy without radiotherapy. V gene TRBV18 combines with J gene TRBJ1-4; 7 bases are shared with TRBD1. The CDR3 here is CASSRRPGTEGEKLFF. In DNA form, the CDR3 reads TGTGCCAGCTCACGCCGGCCCGGGACAGAAGGAGAAAAACTGTTTTTT.